The 31 T cell receptor beta chains below all came from one sample that was sequenced in a study of T-cell reconstitution after alpha-beta-depleted transplantation in children. Using unique molecular identifiers, the investigators prepared the TCRbeta library. Via MiXCR, TCRdb re-called the PCR reads, giving one row per CDR3 protein. Of roughly 500,000 distinct CDR3 sequences listed, over 9.5% are singletons. Sequences were derived from PBMCs, sampled before TCRalphabeta/CD19-depleted stem cell transplant. These receptors all come from a child aged 2 to 15 with inherited bone marrow failure, due to receive a stem cell transplant.

This clonotype was seen repeatedly, ten times or more. The V and J genes are TRBV4-3 and TRBJ2-4; TRBD1 aligns across 8 bases. Per the germline V gene, CDR1 is LGHNA and CDR2 is YSLEER. Trimming took 4 bases from V and 8 from J; bases not matched to a gene: 7. The CDR3 totals 14 residues. The CDR3, as DNA: TGCGCCAGCAGCCGAGCGGACAGGGAGGACATTCAGTACTTC. Translation: CASSRADREDIQYF.

This clonotype came up many times. The chain joins TRBV7-9 to TRBJ1-2; D is ambiguous. Germline CDR1 and CDR2: SEHNR and FQNEAQ (reference sequence). This CDR3 spans 14 amino acids. With 5 bases removed from V and 8 bases from J, the gap between germline ends came to 18 bases. The chain's CDR3 is CASSPTKRVSGYTF. Here the CDR3 DNA reads TGTGCCAGCAGCCCGACTAAACGGGTCTCCGGCTACACCTTC.

This clonotype was detected many times. This rearrangement joins TRBV7-9 to TRBJ1-1; D perhaps matches TRBD1 (6 bases). V lost 5 bases and J 4 bases, leaving 20 bases between the germline ends. The germline CDR1 and CDR2 sequences are SEHNR and FQNEAQ (reference sequence). The length of the CDR3 is 16 residues. In DNA form, the CDR3 reads TGTGCCAGCAGCCCGACCCTGACAGGCAAGGGCACTGAAGCTTTCTTT. Translation gives CASSPTLTGKGTEAFF.

The genes are TRBV27 and TRBJ2-7; D ambiguous. The CDR3 contains 12 residues. Trimming removed 5 bases at V and 2 bases at J, with 7 bases between. The germline CDR1 and CDR2 sequences are MNHEY and SMNVEV (reference sequence). CDR3 coding DNA: TGTGCCAGCAGTAATACAGCCTACGAGCAGTACTTC. Its protein is CASSNTAYEQYF.

This clonotype has a count of ten or more. The chain has TRBV10-3 and TRBJ2-4; D gene uncertain. The CDR3 extends over 14 amino acids. CDR1 and CDR2 (germline): ENHRY, SYGVKD. Trimming shortened V by 3 bases and J by 0 bases, and 6 bases separated the two germline ends. The CDR3 reads CAISDQIAKNIQYF. CDR3 DNA: TGTGCCATCAGTGATCAAATAGCCAAAAACATTCAGTACTTC.

This clonotype has a count of ten or more. V gene TRBV28 combines with J gene TRBJ1-5, with no clear D. The CDR3 has 14 amino acids. Germline CDR1 reads MDHEN; CDR2 reads SYDVKM. V was cut by 3 bases and J by 0 bases, with 6 bases left in between. The CDR3 loop reads CASSFVYSNQPQHF. Written as DNA, the CDR3 is TGTGCCAGCAGTTTCGTCTATAGCAATCAGCCCCAGCATTTT.

This clonotype occurred many times. The chain carries TRBV6-5 and TRBJ2-1; 8 positions match TRBD2. The CDR3 has 15 residues. CDR1 and CDR2 (germline): MNHEY, SVGAGI. Trimming took 2 bases from V and 8 from J; bases not matched to a gene: 8. The CDR3, as DNA: TGTGCCAGCAGTTACCATGGACTAGCTGTCGATGAGCAGTTCTTC. Translation gives CASSYHGLAVDEQFF.

A few counts support this clonotype. The genes are TRBV27 and TRBJ2-1; 9 bases fit TRBD2. The J segment lost 3 bases and the V segment lost 2 bases, leaving 5 bases of the junction unmatched. The CDR3 loop spans 16 amino acids. Germline-derived CDR1 and CDR2 are MNHEY and SMNVEV (reference sequence). The CDR3 loop is CASSLTQTSGYNEQFF. The CDR3 DNA reads TGTGCCAGCAGTTTAACCCAGACTAGCGGCTACAATGAGCAGTTCTTC.

This clonotype was seen ten or more times. This chain links TRBV9 with TRBJ2-5; 15 bases align to TRBD2. CDR1 SGDLS and CDR2 YYNGEE come from the germline V gene. The CDR3 contains 16 residues. V lost 3 bases to trimming and J lost 7 bases; unmatched junction nucleotides: 7. The CDR3 loop reads CASSGGLAGGLRTQYF. CDR3 DNA: TGTGCCAGCAGCGGCGGACTAGCGGGAGGGTTGCGGACCCAGTACTTC.

The chain combines TRBV3-1 with TRBJ2-7, with D unclear. Trimming left V 1 base short and J 7 bases short, with 11 bases between. This CDR3 contains 13 residues. Germline CDR1 is LGHDT and CDR2 is YNNKEL (reference sequence). CDR3 sequence reads: CASSQGPTVEQYF. CDR3 DNA: TGTGCCAGCAGCCAAGGGCCAACAGTTGAGCAGTACTTC.

This clonotype appeared many times. CDR3 nucleotides: TGTGCCAGCAGCCTTCGGTGGGACTCTGGAAACACCATATATTTT. It translates to CASSLRWDSGNTIYF. The gene calls are TRBV3-1 and TRBJ1-3, with D uncertain. CDR3 length: 15 residues. The germline gives CDR1 LGHDT, CDR2 YNNKEL (reference sequence). The V end was cut by 4 bases, the J end by 0 bases, with 10 bases between.

This clonotype was detected many times. V usage is TRBV5-1 and J usage is TRBJ2-1, with 10 bases identical to TRBD2. CDR3 size: 15 residues. J lost 3 bases, V lost 3 bases, and 3 bases had no gene match. Per the germline V gene, CDR1 is SGHRS and CDR2 is YFSETQ. The CDR3 nucleotides read TGCGCCAGCAGCTCTAGACTAGCGGGCTACAATGAGCAGTTCTTC. Its translation: CASSSRLAGYNEQFF.

This clonotype was observed at least ten times. The rearrangement uses TRBV29-1 and TRBJ2-1, with 13 bases lining up with TRBD2. From germline, CDR1 is SQVTM and CDR2 ANQGSEA. The CDR3 loop spans 19 amino acids. Trimming at V came to 0 bases and at J to 0 bases, leaving 8 bases not matched to a gene. CDR3 protein: CSVEDIGLAGASSYNEQFF. The DNA of the CDR3 is TGCAGCGTTGAAGATATAGGACTAGCGGGAGCTAGCTCCTACAATGAGCAGTTCTTC.

The chain uses TRBV5-6 and TRBJ2-2; 7 nucleotides agree with TRBD2. Per germline, CDR1 SGHDT and CDR2 YYEEEE. The CDR3 covers 15 residues. V lost 0 bases and J lost 3; bases outside the gene matches: 2. CDR3: CASSLEGRDTGELFF. CDR3 in DNA: TGTGCCAGCAGCTTGGAGGGGAGGGACACCGGGGAGCTGTTTTTT.

Many counts were recorded for this clonotype. The V gene is TRBV20-1, the J gene TRBJ2-1, with 10 bases identical to TRBD2. Germline lookup yields CDR1 DFQATT and CDR2 SNEGSKA (reference sequence). With V trimmed by 1 base and J by 4 bases, 7 bases remained unmatched. This CDR3 region has 16 residues. CDR3 in amino acids: CSARGSVAGGYNEQFF. DNA of the CDR3: TGCAGTGCTAGAGGATCGGTAGCGGGAGGTTACAATGAGCAGTTCTTC.

The chain combines TRBV19 with TRBJ1-5; possible D gene TRBD1, 6 bases. V was clipped by 3 bases and J by 3 bases, with 12 bases between them. Germline V gene lookup returns CDR1 LNHDA and CDR2 SQIVND (reference sequence). The CDR3 loop spans 15 amino acids. The CDR3 loop reads CASSMPGALNQPQHF. The CDR3, as DNA: TGTGCCAGTAGTATGCCGGGGGCCCTCAATCAGCCCCAGCATTTT.

The gene calls are TRBV19 and TRBJ2-1; 13 bases are shared with TRBD2. CDR3 length equals 17 residues. The trim removed 3 bases at V and 8 bases at J, leaving 10 bases unmatched. Per the germline V gene, CDR1 is LNHDA and CDR2 is SQIVND (reference sequence). In nucleotides, the CDR3 is TGTGCCAGTAGTATCGGGACTAGCGGGGTTCTTTACCATGAGCAGTTCTTC. This sequence encodes CASSIGTSGVLYHEQFF.

This clonotype came up a few times. The chain links TRBV6-2 or TRBV6-3 to TRBJ2-7, with no clear D. V dropped 7 bases and J dropped 3 bases, with 16 bases sitting between them. CDR1 is MNHEY and CDR2 is SVGEGT in the germline V gene. The CDR3 spans 14 residues. The CDR3 nucleotides read TGTGCCAGCATTCGTTTGGGCGGAAGCTACGAGCAGTACTTC. Encoded protein: CASIRLGGSYEQYF.

The table lists this clonotype with many counts. The V gene is TRBV6-1, the J gene TRBJ2-7; 11 bases are shared with TRBD1. From germline, CDR1 is MNHNS and CDR2 SASEGT. The CDR3 runs 14 residues. Trimming at V came to 6 bases and at J to 2 bases, leaving 3 bases not matched to a gene. Here the CDR3 DNA reads TGTGCCAGCAGATGGACAGGGGGCGCCTACGAGCAGTACTTC. Encoded protein: CASRWTGGAYEQYF.

Regarding this clonotype: Possible read error: a much larger clone is one base away. The V and J genes are TRBV29-1 and TRBJ2-3; 8 nucleotides agree with TRBD2. CDR1 and CDR2 from the germline V gene are SQVTM and ANQGSEA. The CDR3 covers 14 residues. J gave up 1 base and V 3 bases, and 3 bases lay outside the gene matches. The CDR3 loop reads CSVDAAGGTDTQYF. CDR3 nucleotides: TGCAGCGTTGATGCAGCGGGGGGCACAGATACGCAGTATTTT.

A word on this clonotype: A clone one base away is much larger, so this may be a read error. The rearrangement uses TRBV11-2 and TRBJ2-2; D not resolved. CDR3 length equals 13 residues. Trimming stripped 1 base from V and 7 bases from J, with 7 bases between. CDR1 SGHAT and CDR2 FQNNGV come from the germline V gene. The CDR3 DNA reads as TGTGCCAGCAGCTTAGTGGTCGGCGGGGAGCTGTTTTTT. This codes for CASSLVVGGELFF.

Many counts were recorded for this clonotype. The chain joins TRBV20-1 to TRBJ2-1; TRBD2 is a possible D gene (6 bases). V was pared by 6 bases and J by 1 base, with 13 bases between. Germline values: CDR1 DFQATT, CDR2 SNEGSKA (reference sequence). This CDR3 has 14 residues. The CDR3 coding sequence is TGCAGTGCGGCCCCGCTAGCGTCCTACAATGAGCAGTTCTTC. This translates into CSAAPLASYNEQFF.

Many counts were recorded for this clonotype. V usage is TRBV29-1 and J usage is TRBJ2-7; D is undetermined. The CDR3 spans 13 residues. The V end lost 4 bases, the J end lost 0 bases, and 10 bases lay between the germline ends. Germline CDR1 is SQVTM and CDR2 is ANQGSEA. In DNA form, the CDR3 reads TGCAGCGTTGCTTGGATGAGCTCCTACGAGCAGTACTTC. It translates to CSVAWMSSYEQYF.

Notes on this clonotype: The junction does not match germline at one end; this may be a read error. The rearrangement uses TRBV4-2 and TRBJ1-6; perhaps TRBD1 as D (5 bases). The CDR3 covers 17 residues. From germline, CDR1 is LGHNA and CDR2 YNFKEQ. The DNA for the CDR3 is TGTGCCAGCAGCCGGGGCAAGGGGAGCTCCCATAATTCACCCCTCCACTTT. Its protein is CASSRGKGSSHNSPLHF.

This clonotype has a count of ten or more. V and J are TRBV6-2 or TRBV6-3 and TRBJ2-5; D is uncertain. CDR1 and CDR2 from the germline V gene are MNHEY and SVGEGT. Between the trimmed V and J ends, which lost 2 bases and 7 bases, there was a span of 5 bases. CDR3 size: 11 residues. CDR3 residues: CASSYQATQYF. The CDR3 nucleotides are TGTGCCAGCAGTTACCAGGCGACCCAGTACTTC.

There are many counts of this clonotype. The J gene is TRBJ2-7, the V gene TRBV11-2; a possible D gene is TRBD2 (6 bases). The CDR3 has 15 amino acids. CDR1 and CDR2 from the germline V gene are SGHAT and FQNNGV. Trimming pared 1 base from V and 4 bases from J, leaving 14 bases between. The CDR3 DNA follows: TGTGCCAGCAGCTTAGTAGCTAGCGCAAGATACGAGCAGTACTTC. Amino acid sequence: CASSLVASARYEQYF.

This clonotype was observed many times. V gene TRBV4-3 combines with J gene TRBJ1-1, with no clear D. CDR1 is LGHNA, CDR2 YSLEER, per germline. Trimming removed 4 bases at V and 12 bases at J, with 15 bases between. The CDR3 consists of 12 residues. The CDR3 spells CASSLTMGKPFF. The CDR3 DNA follows: TGCGCCAGCAGCCTGACAATGGGCAAACCTTTCTTT.

In its sample, this clonotype was seen many times. V gene TRBV27 combines with J gene TRBJ1-1, with 10 bases matching TRBD1. This CDR3 has 13 residues. J was trimmed by 4 bases and V by 6 bases; bases with no gene match: 2. Germline V gene lookup returns CDR1 MNHEY and CDR2 SMNVEV (reference sequence). The CDR3 reads CASRGQGLTEAFF. The CDR3 DNA sequence: TGTGCCAGCAGGGGACAGGGGCTCACTGAAGCTTTCTTT.

This clonotype was counted at least ten times. This sequence joins TRBV18 and TRBJ1-2; D not resolved. V was clipped by 8 bases and J by 8 bases, with 15 bases between them. Germline V CDR1 and CDR2: KGHSH, LQKENI. CDR3 size: 12 residues. CDR3 nucleotide sequence: TGTGCCAGCGATTTCGGGGAGGGCGGCTACACCTTC. Amino acid sequence: CASDFGEGGYTF.

This clonotype was seen repeatedly, ten times or more. This rearrangement joins TRBV4-3 to TRBJ2-1, with 8 bases matching TRBD2. This CDR3 has 17 residues. Germline loops: CDR1 LGHNA, CDR2 YSLEER. J gave up 2 bases and V 1 base, and 7 bases lay outside the gene matches. CDR3 sequence reads: CASSQVLAGGPYNEQFF. The CDR3 nucleotides are TGCGCCAGCAGCCAAGTGCTGGCGGGAGGTCCCTACAATGAGCAGTTCTTC.

This clonotype was observed many times. The rearrangement joins TRBV7-9 to TRBJ1-1; unclear D gene. Between the trimmed V and J ends, which lost 5 bases and 6 bases, there was a span of 16 bases. The CDR3 has 14 residues. CDR1 is SEHNR, CDR2 FQNEAQ, per germline (reference sequence). CDR3 DNA: TGTGCCAGCAGCCCGCCACTTGGTGTCTCTGAAGCTTTCTTT. It encodes CASSPPLGVSEAFF.